A selection of T cell receptor beta chains follows, all from one sample in a study of blood T cell repertoires in COVID-19. TCRdb's copy holds only in-frame clones and misses some; the assay was immunoSEQ multiplex PCR. The sample has nearly 200,000 clones, approximately 88% seen once; the top ten hold roughly 8.1%. Material: PBMCs or T cells enriched from blood (not recorded which). The receptors originated from a woman younger than 30 who had recovered from COVID-19. The CDR3 runs from the conserved cysteine through the conserved F or W. D genes are given only for firm matches. Some rows mark clone size as missing; the rest say once, few, many or name a class of expanded clone.

>TRBV19|NA|TRBJ1-4|NA
CASRRQTATNEKLFF
TGTGCCAGTAGAAGACAAACTGCAACTAATGAAAAACTGTTTTTT
>TRBV13|NA|TRBJ1-5|NA
CASSLGVDQPQHF
TGTGCCAGCAGCTTAGGAGTAGATCAGCCCCAGCATTTT
>TRBV19|NA|TRBJ1-4|NA
CASSAYQGRANEKLFF
TGTGCCAGTAGTGCATACCAGGGGCGGGCTAATGAAAAACTGTTTTTT
>TRBV11-2|NA|TRBJ2-1|NA
CASSPREVQFF
TGTGCCAGCAGCCCCCGCGAGGTGCAGTTCTTC
>TRBV7-2|TRBD1|TRBJ2-1|NA
CASSRRTGDNEQFF
TGTGCCAGCAGCCGCCGGACAGGGGACAATGAGCAGTTCTTC
>TRBV6-5|NA|TRBJ2-5|NA
CASSYRARGGETQYF
TGTGCCAGCAGTTACAGGGCCCGGGGAGGAGAGACCCAGTACTTC
>TRBV28|TRBD1|TRBJ1-2|NA
CASSLDTGQGDYGYTF
TGTGCCAGCAGTTTGGATACTGGGCAGGGGGACTATGGCTACACCTTC
>TRBV6-5|NA|TRBJ1-5|NA
CASIIVQPQHF
TGTGCCAGCATAATTGTCCAGCCCCAGCATTTT
>TRBV6-1|TRBD2|TRBJ2-2|few
CASSEVAGAGGELFF
TGTGCCAGCAGTGAGGTAGCGGGGGCCGGCGGGGAGCTGTTTTTT
>TRBV28|NA|TRBJ1-1|NA
CASSLQGVNTEAFF
TGTGCCAGCAGTTTGCAAGGAGTGAACACTGAAGCTTTCTTT
>TRBV4-1|NA|TRBJ2-5|NA
CASSQEPTTGRRETQYF
TGCGCCAGCAGCCAGGAACCTACGACAGGCCGAAGGGAGACCCAGTACTTC
>TRBV5-1|TRBD2|TRBJ2-3|few
CASSSGLAGASDTQYF
TGCGCCAGCAGTAGCGGACTAGCGGGGGCGTCGGATACGCAGTATTTT
>TRBV2|NA|TRBJ1-1|few
CASHLDRNTEAFF
TGTGCCAGCCACCTAGACAGGAACACTGAAGCTTTCTTT
>TRBV13|TRBD2|TRBJ2-1|NA
CASSLGLSGIYNEQFF
TGTGCCAGCAGCTTAGGCCTTAGCGGGATATACAATGAGCAGTTCTTC
>TRBV28|NA|TRBJ1-2|NA
CASSPPTYGYTF
TGTGCCAGCAGCCCACCTACTTATGGCTACACCTTC
>TRBV19|TRBD1|TRBJ2-7|NA
CASSIVPGQGIYEQYF
TGTGCCAGTAGTATAGTTCCGGGACAGGGAATCTACGAGCAGTACTTC
>TRBV3-1/TRBV3-2|NA|TRBJ1-5|NA
CASSHARGGRPQHF
TGTGCCAGCAGCCACGCCAGGGGAGGGCGGCCCCAGCATTTT
>TRBV30|NA|TRBJ1-3|NA
CAWSLAGGNTIYF
TGTGCCTGGAGTCTGGCAGGAGGAAACACCATATATTTT
>TRBV4-1|TRBD2|TRBJ2-3|NA
CASSQDGGGGSASTDTQYF
TGCGCCAGCAGCCAAGATGGTGGGGGGGGTTCAGCTAGCACAGATACGCAGTATTTT
>TRBV19|NA|TRBJ1-2|NA
CASSMEGRVWDGYTF
TGTGCCAGTAGTATGGAGGGCAGGGTTTGGGATGGCTACACCTTC
>TRBV6-5|TRBD1|TRBJ2-2|NA
CATRQGAGAGELFF
TGTGCCACTCGACAGGGGGCTGGGGCCGGGGAGCTGTTTTTT
>TRBV24-1|TRBD2|TRBJ2-7|NA
CATSEHGTSGRYEQYF
TGTGCCACCAGTGAGCATGGGACTAGCGGGAGGTACGAGCAGTACTTC
>TRBV18|NA|TRBJ1-1|NA
CASSPGQLMNTEAFF
TGTGCCAGCTCACCAGGACAGTTGATGAACACTGAAGCTTTCTTT
>TRBV7-9|NA|TRBJ2-5|NA
CASSLRGSQETQYF
TGTGCCAGCAGCTTAAGAGGAAGCCAAGAGACCCAGTACTTC
>TRBV5-1|TRBD2|TRBJ2-1|NA
CASMETVAGSFSYNEQFF
TGCGCCAGCATGGAAACTGTAGCGGGGAGCTTCTCCTACAATGAGCAGTTCTTC
>TRBV2|NA|TRBJ2-1|NA
CASSADLIVGNEQFF
TGTGCCAGCAGTGCCGACTTAATCGTGGGCAATGAGCAGTTCTTC
>TRBV5-4|TRBD1|TRBJ1-2|NA
CASSLQGVNYGYTF
TGTGCCAGCAGCTTACAGGGGGTCAACTATGGCTACACCTTC
>TRBV28|TRBD1|TRBJ1-2|NA
CASSSGTALYYGYTF
TGTGCCAGCAGTTCCGGGACAGCCCTATACTATGGCTACACCTTC
>TRBV5-1|TRBD1|TRBJ2-2|once
CASSLGDRDTGELFF
TGCGCCAGCAGCTTGGGGGACAGGGACACCGGGGAGCTGTTTTTT
>TRBV20-1|NA|TRBJ2-7|few
CSAYLRGEQYF
TGCAGTGCTTATCTCCGAGGGGAGCAGTACTTC
>TRBV9|NA|TRBJ2-2|NA
CASSPRFFEGGELFF
TGTGCCAGCAGCCCCCGGTTCTTCGAGGGCGGGGAGCTGTTTTTT
>TRBV4-1|TRBD1|TRBJ2-7|NA
CASSLFDGTGGEEFYEQYF
TGCGCCAGCAGCCTTTTCGACGGGACAGGGGGCGAAGAGTTTTACGAGCAGTACTTC
>TRBV18|NA|TRBJ2-1|NA
CASSPIQGRAQFF
TGTGCCAGCTCACCAATTCAGGGTCGTGCGCAGTTCTTC
>TRBV21-1|NA|TRBJ2-5|NA
CASSGGTSGGNQETQYF
TGTGCCAGCAGCGGTGGGACTAGCGGGGGGAACCAAGAGACCCAGTACTTC
>TRBV6-5|NA|TRBJ1-2|NA
CASSYSGGGLNYGYTF
TGTGCCAGCAGTTACTCGGGCGGGGGCTTGAACTATGGCTACACCTTC
>TRBV4-1|NA|TRBJ1-4|NA
CASSQGLGLAEKLFF
TGCGCCAGCAGCCAAGGCCTCGGGTTAGCGGAAAAACTGTTTTTT
>TRBV9|TRBD1|TRBJ1-4|NA
CASSSGTVPNEKLFF
TGTGCCAGCAGTTCTGGGACAGTTCCTAATGAAAAACTGTTTTTT
>TRBV27|NA|TRBJ1-2|NA
CASSLKGADPYGYTF
TGTGCCAGCAGTTTGAAAGGGGCAGACCCCTATGGCTACACCTTC
>TRBV30|TRBD1|TRBJ1-2|NA
CAWSVPGQDVFYYGYTF
TGTGCCTGGAGTGTACCGGGACAGGACGTTTTCTATTATGGCTACACCTTC
>TRBV3-1/TRBV3-2|NA|TRBJ2-7|NA
CASSQVTSSYEQYF
TGTGCCAGCAGCCAAGTAACATCTTCCTACGAGCAGTACTTC
>TRBV11-3|NA|TRBJ2-5|NA
CASSIDGVGETQYF
TGTGCCAGCAGCATAGACGGGGTCGGGGAGACCCAGTACTTC
>TRBV10-2|NA|TRBJ2-7|NA
CASSETTLRSYEQYF
TGCGCCAGCAGTGAGACTACCCTCCGCTCCTACGAGCAGTACTTC
>TRBV6-4|TRBD1|TRBJ2-7|NA
CASSEGTGGKYEQYF
TGTGCCAGCAGTGAAGGGACAGGGGGCAAATACGAGCAGTACTTC
>TRBV27|TRBD1|TRBJ1-2|once
CASSRGTGRDGYTF
TGTGCCAGCAGTAGAGGGACAGGCAGGGATGGCTACACCTTC
>TRBV7-9|NA|TRBJ2-7|NA
CASSTPSVRGYIHEQYF
TGTGCCAGCAGCACCCCGTCCGTCAGGGGCTATATCCACGAGCAGTACTTC
>TRBV5-4|NA|TRBJ1-1|NA
CASSLQGNTEAFF
TGTGCCAGCTCCCTGCAGGGGAATACTGAAGCTTTCTTT
>TRBV11-3|TRBD2|TRBJ2-1|once
CASSLGRGRFF
TGTGCCAGCAGCTTGGGGCGGGGGAGGTTCTTC
>TRBV5-1|NA|TRBJ2-3|NA
CASSFEGVRADTQYF
TGCGCCAGCAGCTTTGAGGGGGTTAGGGCAGATACGCAGTATTTT
>TRBV5-6|TRBD1|TRBJ1-4|NA
CASSLDGQGNEKLFF
TGTGCCAGCAGCTTGGATGGACAGGGAAATGAAAAACTGTTTTTT
>TRBV29-1|TRBD2|TRBJ2-1|NA
CSVGVSSGGFNEQFF
TGCAGCGTTGGAGTCAGTAGCGGGGGGTTTAATGAGCAGTTCTTC
>TRBV19|NA|TRBJ1-1|NA
CASSNGGRNTEAFF
TGTGCCAGTAGTAATGGGGGGAGAAACACTGAAGCTTTCTTT
>TRBV2|NA|TRBJ1-5|NA
CASRGGRHSNQPQHF
TGTGCCAGCAGGGGGGGGCGGCATAGCAATCAGCCCCAGCATTTT
>TRBV4-2|TRBD2|TRBJ2-1|NA
CASSQDLRRGGYNEQFF
TGTGCCAGCAGCCAAGATCTCAGGCGGGGGGGCTACAATGAGCAGTTCTTC
>TRBV7-3|NA|TRBJ1-1|few
CASSLVGTLRANTEAFF
TGTGCCAGCAGCTTAGTTGGGACTCTCAGGGCGAACACTGAAGCTTTCTTT
>TRBV28|NA|TRBJ1-5|NA
CASSWGGGDQPQHF
TGTGCCAGCAGTTGGGGGGGCGGCGATCAGCCCCAGCATTTT
>TRBV30|NA|TRBJ1-6|NA
CAWDRTNSPLHF
TGTGCCTGGGACAGAACCAATTCACCCCTCCACTTT
>TRBV11-2|NA|TRBJ1-5|NA
CASSLGGIGNQPQHF
TGTGCCAGCAGCTTAGGAGGGATCGGCAATCAGCCCCAGCATTTT
>TRBV27|TRBD1|TRBJ1-5|NA
CASSLRWTGNINQPQHF
TGTGCCAGCAGTTTACGGTGGACAGGGAATATCAATCAGCCCCAGCATTTT
>TRBV6-5|NA|TRBJ2-5|many
CASRKGLRLGAQYF
TGTGCCAGCAGAAAAGGCCTCAGGTTAGGGGCCCAGTACTTC